The rows below give T cell receptor beta chains drawn from one sample of a study of blood T cells in healthy people across ages. TCRdb ran MiXCR on the 5' RACE reads and lists one entry per CDR3 protein. The sample has approximately 2,000,000 distinct CDR3 sequences; more than 35% are singletons. Sequencing was performed on blood. These receptor sequences come from a human donor in good health. The CDR3 runs from the conserved cysteine through the conserved F or W. D genes are given only for firm matches. Size tells how often a clone was seen (once, few, many) or the class of an expanded clone, and some rows leave it out.

TRBV12-3/TRBV12-4	.	TRBJ2-3	.	CASSLAGPKDTQYF	TGTGCCAGCAGTTTAGCGGGGCCTAAAGATACGCAGTATTTT
TRBV5-6	.	TRBJ1-2	.	CASSLVVFDWDPGDYGYTF	TGTGCCAGCAGCTTGGTGGTTTTTGATTGGGATCCCGGCGACTATGGCTACACCTTC
TRBV27	few	TRBJ1-2	.	CVSSTGAEYGYTF	TGTGTCAGCAGTACTGGGGCGGAATATGGCTACACCTTC
TRBV28	few	TRBJ2-5	.	CASSLGDRLTRSWYF	TGTGCCAGCAGTTTGGGAGACCGGCTTACTAGATCCTGGTACTTC
TRBV6-6	.	TRBJ1-1	.	CASSYMPDRAFF	TGTGCCAGCAGTTACATGCCCGACCGAGCTTTCTTT
TRBV20-1	once	TRBJ2-7	TRBD1	CSALTGTSYEQYF	TGCAGTGCCTTGACAGGGACGTCCTACGAGCAGTACTTC
TRBV6-6	few	TRBJ2-7	.	CASSYGADLLYEQYF	TGTGCCAGCAGTTACGGGGCGGATTTACTCTACGAGCAGTACTTC
TRBV12-3/TRBV12-4	.	TRBJ2-1	TRBD1	CASQGQGNNEQFF	TGTGCCAGCCAGGGACAGGGTAACAATGAGCAGTTCTTC
TRBV9	.	TRBJ1-2	.	CASSVLGIDGYTF	TGTGCCAGCAGCGTTTTGGGGATTGATGGCTACACCTTC
TRBV28	.	TRBJ2-3	.	CASRTPSTDTQYF	TGTGCCAGCAGGACTCCATCCACAGATACGCAGTATTTT
TRBV2	few	TRBJ2-5	.	CASKPQRLQETQYF	TGTGCCAGCAAGCCTCAGCGGCTACAAGAGACCCAGTACTTC
TRBV6-5	.	TRBJ1-5	.	CASRRTGHSNQPQHF	TGTGCCAGCAGAAGAACCGGGCATAGCAATCAGCCCCAGCATTTT
TRBV25-1	many	TRBJ2-7	.	CASSALSFEQYF	TGTGCCAGCAGTGCCCTCTCTTTCGAGCAGTACTTC
TRBV28	.	TRBJ1-1	TRBD1	CASSLTGAPLKSTAFF	TGTGCCAGCAGTTTAACAGGGGCCCCCCTTAAATCCACAGCTTTCTTT
TRBV6-2/TRBV6-3	.	TRBJ2-7	TRBD2	CASSWTSPVYNEQYF	TGTGCCAGCAGCTGGACTAGCCCAGTCTACAATGAGCAGTACTTC
TRBV7-2	.	TRBJ2-3	TRBD1	CASSLRYRGGTDTQYF	TGTGCCAGCAGCCTCAGATACAGGGGAGGCACAGATACGCAGTATTTT